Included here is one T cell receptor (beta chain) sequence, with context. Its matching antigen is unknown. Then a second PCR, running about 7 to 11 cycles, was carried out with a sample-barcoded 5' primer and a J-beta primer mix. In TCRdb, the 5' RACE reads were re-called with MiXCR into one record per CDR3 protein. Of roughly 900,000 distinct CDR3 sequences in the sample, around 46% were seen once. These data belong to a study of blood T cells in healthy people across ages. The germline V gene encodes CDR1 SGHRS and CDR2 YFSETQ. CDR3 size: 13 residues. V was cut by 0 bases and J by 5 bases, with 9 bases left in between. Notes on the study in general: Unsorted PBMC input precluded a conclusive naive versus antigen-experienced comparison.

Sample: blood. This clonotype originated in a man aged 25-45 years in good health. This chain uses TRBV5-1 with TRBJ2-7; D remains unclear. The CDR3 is CASSLAVAHEQYF. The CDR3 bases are TGCGCCAGCAGCTTGGCCGTGGCCCACGAGCAGTACTTC. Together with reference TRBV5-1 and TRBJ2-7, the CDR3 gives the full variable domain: KAGVTQTPRYLIKTRGQQVTLSCSPISGHRSVSWYQQTPGQGLQFLFEYFSETQRNKGNFPGRFSGRQFSNSRSEMNVSTLELGDSALYLCASSLAVAHEQYFGPGTRLTVT.